This TCR beta chain is from a study of blood T cell repertoires in COVID-19 (dated by TCRdb to the early 2020s). About the investigation overall: Samples covering the acute and convalescent phases of COVID-19 were provided by collaborators in the United States, Italy and Spain. The prospective study material was composed of cDNA or gDNA derived from T cells, B-cell-depleted T cells, or PBMCs. The dataset comprised deeply sampled blood TCRbeta repertoires from subjects exposed to, actively infected with, or recovered from COVID-19. The repertoires were released in a freely available public database meant as a resource for research on the immune response to SARS-CoV-2. The samples were drawn from two sources: the first 160 participants of the ongoing ImmuneRACE study, and fewer than 1,500 subjects contributed by 6 global collaborators. A de-identified subject ID, COVID-19 status, age in years and sex were almost always included in the sample metadata. Where available, HLA class I and class II types were obtained from metadata supplied by the sample provider rather than from assay-based typing. On the study overall, not on this receptor specifically: The quantity of clinical and demographic metadata differed by source and by participant and was supplied without curation.

Concerning this clone: The clone's antigen remains unknown. Base-call qualities are not available, and no considerably larger clone is one nucleotide away.

TCRbeta CDR3 regions were amplified from genomic DNA using the immunoSEQ Assay, a bias-controlled multiplex PCR. Under the source paper's analysis protocol: Nucleated cell counts per sample were estimated from amplification of reference gene primers within the assay. Sequence reads were collapsed and filtered to measure the absolute abundance of every unique TCRbeta CDR3 rearrangement. For each sample, productive Simpson clonality was calculated as the square root of Simpson's diversity index over productive rearrangements. What TCRdb holds here is the immuneACCESS table cut down to in-frame rearrangements. Part of the clones is not present; checked against another copy, under half of the missing clones reflect an unresolved V gene, and the others are unexplained. Clone size and the V and J calls come from that table; the DNA yielded D and trimming. The sample table lists roughly 290,000 clones, around 90% of them with a count of one. Of the sample, about 1.7% is held by the ten largest clones.

V ends up 4 bases short and J 4 bases short, with an unmatched junction base count of 10. Based on the germline V gene (reference sequence), the CDR1 and CDR2 sequences are LGHDT and YNNKEL. Taken from cysteine to phenylalanine, the CDR3 has 15 residues. The sequence is cut down to CDR3 DNA, 45 bases in frame from base 1. Participants in the prospective study were enrolled through a virtual design, were aged about 18 to 100 years, and lived in 24 United States geographic areas. In the prospective study, participants were assigned to cohorts based on the clinical history participants reported in a screening survey and a study questionnaire. In the prospective study, mobile phlebotomists collected whole blood, serum and a nasopharyngeal or oropharyngeal swab from each participant. Prospective study participants could optionally give additional blood draws and questionnaires over a roughly two-month period. Before DNA extraction, blood samples from the prospective study were shipped at room temperature or frozen.

This TCR derives from a woman aged 18-35 years with acute COVID-19. Recombination connected TRBV3-1 (or the pseudogene TRBV3-2) to TRBJ2-7; TRBD1 agrees with 7 junctional bases. The sample taken for sequencing was PBMCs or T cells enriched from blood (not recorded which). The CDR3: CASSPRDRVPYEQYF. The nucleotides are TGTGCCAGCAGCCCTCGCGACAGGGTGCCATACGAGCAGTACTTC.